This TCR beta chain was captured by sequencing in a study of blood T cell repertoires in COVID-19. The Seattle site enrolled patients during active infection and followed them longitudinally. The protocol was immunoSEQ multiplex PCR, while the TCRdb copy is restricted to in-frame clones and leaves out a portion. In the table there are over 250,000 clones, about nine tenths of which are singletons. This CDR3 is built from 14 residues. V lost 0 bases, J lost 8 bases, and 8 bases lay in between. Germline assignment: CDR1 LGHNA and CDR2 YNFKEQ. This sequence joins TRBV4-2 and TRBJ1-6, with D maybe TRBD1 (5 bases). The sample was peripheral blood. The TCR originated in a person aged 18 to 29 with COVID-19, enrolled during active disease. The DNA for the CDR3 is TGTGCCAGCAGCCAAGATAAAGGGGATTCACCCCTCCACTTT. Protein sequence: CASSQDKGDSPLHF.